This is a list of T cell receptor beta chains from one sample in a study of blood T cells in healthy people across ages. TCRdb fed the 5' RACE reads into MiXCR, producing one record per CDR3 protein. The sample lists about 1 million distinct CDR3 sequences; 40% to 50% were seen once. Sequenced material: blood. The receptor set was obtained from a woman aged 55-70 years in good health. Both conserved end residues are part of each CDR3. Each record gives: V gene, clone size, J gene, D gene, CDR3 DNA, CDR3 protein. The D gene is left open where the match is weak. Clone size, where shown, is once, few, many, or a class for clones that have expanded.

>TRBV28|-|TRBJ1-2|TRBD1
TGTGCCAGCAGAAGGGACAGCCTAAACTATGGCTACACCTTC
CASRRDSLNYGYTF
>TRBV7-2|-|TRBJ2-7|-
TGTGCCAGCAGCTTAATGGAGATCCCGTACTTC
CASSLMEIPYF
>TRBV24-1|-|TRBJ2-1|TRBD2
TGTGCCACCAGTGATTCGCGGGAGTGGAGTATAAATGAGCAGTTCTTC
CATSDSREWSINEQFF
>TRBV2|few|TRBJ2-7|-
TGTGCCAGCAGTGCCAGACCCGGCAGCCTCTACGAGCAGTACTTC
CASSARPGSLYEQYF
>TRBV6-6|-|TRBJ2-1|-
TGTGCCAGCAGTCCCGGGGCCGACAATGAGCAGTTCTTC
CASSPGADNEQFF
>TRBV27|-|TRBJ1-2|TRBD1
TGTGCCAGCGGAACAGGGGGAGGGCTCTATGGCTACACCTTC
CASGTGGGLYGYTF
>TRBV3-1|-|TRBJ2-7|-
TGTGCCAGCAGCCACGGACAGTACTACGAGCAGTACTTC
CASSHGQYYEQYF
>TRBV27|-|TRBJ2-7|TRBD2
TGTGCCAGCAGACCGACTGGGGGGGTTAGCTCCTACGAGCAGTACTTC
CASRPTGGVSSYEQYF
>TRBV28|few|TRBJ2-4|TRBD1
TGTGCCAGCAGTGGTCCCGGGACAGGGGGTGGATCGGCCAAAAACATTCAGTACTTC
CASSGPGTGGGSAKNIQYF
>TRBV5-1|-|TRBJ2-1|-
TGCGCCACGAGCCGGGACGAACTCTACAATGAGCAGTTCTTC
CATSRDELYNEQFF
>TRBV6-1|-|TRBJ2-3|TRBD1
TGTGCCAGCAGTGAACTGGACAGGGAGTTAGATACGCAGTATTTT
CASSELDRELDTQYF
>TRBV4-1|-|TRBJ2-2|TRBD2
TGCGCCAGCAGCCAGAAAGGGGGACTAGCACGGAACGCCGGGGAGCTGTTTTTT
CASSQKGGLARNAGELFF
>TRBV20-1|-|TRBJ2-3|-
TGCAGTGCTAGAGGGGGGCTTGAGCGCGTTACGCAGTATTTT
CSARGGLERVTQYF
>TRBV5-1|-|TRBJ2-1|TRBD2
TGCGCCAGCAGCTTGGGGGGACTGAGCGGGAGTGAGCAGTTCTTC
CASSLGGLSGSEQFF
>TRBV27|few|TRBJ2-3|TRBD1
TGTGCCAGCAGTTCACCCCGGGGGACAGGGGAAACAGATACGCAGTATTTT
CASSSPRGTGETDTQYF
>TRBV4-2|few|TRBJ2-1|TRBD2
TGTGCCAGCAGCCAAGATTGGGGGAGGGCCGATGAGCAGTTCTTC
CASSQDWGRADEQFF
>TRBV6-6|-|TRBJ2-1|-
TGTGCCAGCAGTAAGGACCCCTTTTCCTACAATGAGCAGTTCTTC
CASSKDPFSYNEQFF
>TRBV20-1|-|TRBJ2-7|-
TGCAGTGCTAGAGATCCCCCTGGGGGAGATGGGTACGAGCAGTACTTC
CSARDPPGGDGYEQYF
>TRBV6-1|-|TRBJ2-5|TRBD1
TGTGCCAGCAGTCTCATTGGGGGACAGCACCAAGAGACCCAGTACTTC
CASSLIGGQHQETQYF
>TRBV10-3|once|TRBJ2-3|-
TGTGCCATCAGTGGGGAACGGGGCACACGCACAGATACGCAGTATTTT
CAISGERGTRTDTQYF
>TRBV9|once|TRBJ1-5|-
TGTGCCAGCAGCGTGGGCGAGGCCTATCAGCCCCAGCATTTT
CASSVGEAYQPQHF
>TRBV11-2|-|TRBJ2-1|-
TGTGCCAGCAGCCCAGCGAACAATGAGCAGTTCTTC
CASSPANNEQFF
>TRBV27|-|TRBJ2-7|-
TGTGCCAGCAGTTGGGGGACCGACTCCTACGAGCAGTACTTC
CASSWGTDSYEQYF
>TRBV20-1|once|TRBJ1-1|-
TGCAGTGCTAGACAACAGTTGAACACTGAAGCTTTCTTT
CSARQQLNTEAFF
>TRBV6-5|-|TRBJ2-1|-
TGTGCCAGCTACCGACTACAGGGTTCCTACAATGAGCAGTTCTTC
CASYRLQGSYNEQFF
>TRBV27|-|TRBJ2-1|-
TGTGCCAGCAGTTTTCTCAGCCTACAAAACAATGAGCAGTTCTTC
CASSFLSLQNNEQFF
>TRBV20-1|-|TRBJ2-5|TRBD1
TGCAGTGCTAGGACAGGGCTAGAGGAGACCCAGTACTTC
CSARTGLEETQYF
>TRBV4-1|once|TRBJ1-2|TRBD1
TGCGCCAGCAGCCTCGGACAGGAGAAAGGTGGCTACACCTTC
CASSLGQEKGGYTF
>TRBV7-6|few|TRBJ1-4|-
TGTGCCAGCAGCTTACGGCCAACTAATGAAAAACTGTTTTTT
CASSLRPTNEKLFF
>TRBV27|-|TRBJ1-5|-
TGTGCCAGCAGCTACGACAGGCCGGGGCCCCAGCATTTT
CASSYDRPGPQHF
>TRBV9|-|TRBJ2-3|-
TGTGCCTGCAGCGTAGTGGATGCCACAGATACGCAGTATTTT
CACSVVDATDTQYF
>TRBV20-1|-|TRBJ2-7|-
TGCAGTGCTAGAGTAGACGGTCACGGCGTGACCTACGAGCAGTACTTC
CSARVDGHGVTYEQYF
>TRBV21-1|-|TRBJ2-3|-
TGTGCCAGCAGCAAAGGGGGACAGGGCACAGATACGCAGTATTTT
CASSKGGQGTDTQYF
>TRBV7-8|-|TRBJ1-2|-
TGTGCCAGCAGCTTCCTAGGGGACTATGGCTACACCTTC
CASSFLGDYGYTF
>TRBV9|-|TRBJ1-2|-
TGTGCCAGCAGCGCCCGGACAACTGGCTACACCTTC
CASSARTTGYTF
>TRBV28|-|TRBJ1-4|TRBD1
TGTGCCAGCAGTGCCGGGACAGGGGGTAGGGAAAAACTGTTTTTT
CASSAGTGGREKLFF
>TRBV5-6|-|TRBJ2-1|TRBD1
TGTGCCAGCAGCCCGCTCGGACAGGGCCGGGATGAGCAGTTCTTC
CASSPLGQGRDEQFF
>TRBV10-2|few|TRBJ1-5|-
TGCGCCAGCAGTACCCAGGGTGGGGTCAATCAGCCCCAGCATTTT
CASSTQGGVNQPQHF
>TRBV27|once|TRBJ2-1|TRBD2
TGTGCCAGCAGTTTTTGGGGTGGTGCGGGAGGTGTGGGACGTGAGCAGTTCTTC
CASSFWGGAGGVGREQFF
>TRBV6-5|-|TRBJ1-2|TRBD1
TGTGCCAGCAGTTACAGACAGGGTGAGGGCTATGGCTACACCTTC
CASSYRQGEGYGYTF
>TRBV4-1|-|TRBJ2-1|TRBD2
TGCGCCAGCAGTCCCGGGACTAGCTGTTACAATGAGCAGTTCTTC
CASSPGTSCYNEQFF
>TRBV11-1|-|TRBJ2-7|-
TGTGCCAGCAGCGGAGGTCAGGGCAATGAGCAGTACTTC
CASSGGQGNEQYF
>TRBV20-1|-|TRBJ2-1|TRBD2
TGCAGTGCTAGACTAGCGGGGACCTACAATGAGCAGTTCTTC
CSARLAGTYNEQFF
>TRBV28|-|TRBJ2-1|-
TGTGCCAGCAGACGCCTCCGGGACCTGGATGAGCAGTTCTTC
CASRRLRDLDEQFF
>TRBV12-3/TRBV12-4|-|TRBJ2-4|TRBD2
TGTGCCAGCAGTATCGGGACTAGCGGGATGTGGAAAAACATTCAGTACTTC
CASSIGTSGMWKNIQYF
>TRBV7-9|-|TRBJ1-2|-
TGTGCCAGCAGCAACAGGGAGTACACCTTC
CASSNREYTF
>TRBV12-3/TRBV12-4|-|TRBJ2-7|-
TGTGCCAGCAGTTTTCGGCAGGCCCACGAGCAGTACTTC
CASSFRQAHEQYF
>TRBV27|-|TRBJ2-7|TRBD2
TGTGCCAGCAGTTCGTCCGGGACGGGAGGCGAGCAGTACTTC
CASSSSGTGGEQYF
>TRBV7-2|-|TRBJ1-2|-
TGTGCCAGCAGCCTATCACGAAGCTCCTATGGCTACACCTTC
CASSLSRSSYGYTF
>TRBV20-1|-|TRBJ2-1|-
TGTAGTGCCAGCAAGGCAGGTGAGCAGTTCTTC
CSASKAGEQFF
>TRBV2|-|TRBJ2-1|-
TGTGCCAGCAAGGGCAGGGTGGATGAGCAGTTCTTC
CASKGRVDEQFF
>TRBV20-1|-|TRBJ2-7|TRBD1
TGCAGTGCTAGAGCCAAGCGACAGGGATACTCCTACGAGCAGTACTTC
CSARAKRQGYSYEQYF